This is a list of T cell receptor beta chains from one sample in a study of T cell responses to AZD1222 COVID-19 vaccine. Produced via immunoSEQ multiplex PCR; TCRdb's table is partial and in-frame only. The sample includes under 170,000 clones, around nine tenths of them seen just once. Here the sequenced sample was peripheral blood, taken 28 days after the second AZD1222 dose. The receptors originated from an adult who received the AZD1222 COVID-19 vaccine. The CDR3 runs from the conserved cysteine through the conserved F or W. The D gene is left open where the match is weak. Size tells how often a clone was seen (once, few, many) or the class of an expanded clone, and some rows leave it out.

j_gene: TRBJ2-7
v_gene: TRBV11-2
d_gene: -
abundance: once
CDR3nt: TGTGCCAGCAGTCTAGGGGGTACCTATTCCTACGAGCAGTACTTC
CDR3aa: CASSLGGTYSYEQYF

j_gene: TRBJ2-7
v_gene: TRBV21-1
d_gene: -
abundance: once
CDR3nt: TGTGCCAGCACTTTCCCGGGCTGGCCCCGGAATCTAGCGGGAACCTACGAGCAGTACTTC
CDR3aa: CASTFPGWPRNLAGTYEQYF

j_gene: TRBJ2-5
v_gene: TRBV6-5
d_gene: -
abundance: -
CDR3nt: TGTGCCAGCAGCTGGGGCGAGACCCAGTACTTC
CDR3aa: CASSWGETQYF

j_gene: TRBJ1-6
v_gene: TRBV9
d_gene: TRBD1
abundance: -
CDR3nt: TGTGCCAGCTCACAGGGGCCGGCAGGCTCCCCCCTCCACTTT
CDR3aa: CASSQGPAGSPLHF

j_gene: TRBJ1-1
v_gene: TRBV6-5
d_gene: -
abundance: once
CDR3nt: TGTGCCAGCAGGACTCCGGGACGGGAGCACACTGAAGCTTTCTTT
CDR3aa: CASRTPGREHTEAFF

j_gene: TRBJ2-5
v_gene: TRBV18
d_gene: -
abundance: -
CDR3nt: TGTGCCAGCTCGTCGGAACTAGTAGGGGAGACCCAGTACTTC
CDR3aa: CASSSELVGETQYF

j_gene: TRBJ1-5
v_gene: TRBV7-8
d_gene: -
abundance: once
CDR3nt: TGTGCCAGCAGCTTAGACATTCAGCCCCAGCATTTT
CDR3aa: CASSLDIQPQHF

j_gene: TRBJ2-7
v_gene: TRBV15
d_gene: TRBD1
abundance: -
CDR3nt: TGTGCCACCAGCCGGGACAGGGGAGTCTACGAGCAGTACTTC
CDR3aa: CATSRDRGVYEQYF

j_gene: TRBJ1-4
v_gene: TRBV25-1
d_gene: TRBD1
abundance: -
CDR3nt: TGTGCCAGCAGTATGCGGACAGGGTGGAATGAAAAACTGTTTTTT
CDR3aa: CASSMRTGWNEKLFF

j_gene: TRBJ1-2
v_gene: TRBV15
d_gene: -
abundance: -
CDR3nt: TGTGCCACCAGGGGGGGGAGTTATGGCTACACCTTC
CDR3aa: CATRGGSYGYTF

j_gene: TRBJ1-1
v_gene: TRBV5-1
d_gene: -
abundance: -
CDR3nt: TGCGCCAGCAGCTTGGAGGGGGGATATACTGAAGCTTTCTTT
CDR3aa: CASSLEGGYTEAFF

j_gene: TRBJ2-5
v_gene: TRBV5-4
d_gene: TRBD2
abundance: -
CDR3nt: TGTGCCAGCAGCTTTTCGTGGAGCGGGAGGCCTGAAGAGACCCAGTACTTC
CDR3aa: CASSFSWSGRPEETQYF

j_gene: TRBJ2-7
v_gene: TRBV7-6
d_gene: -
abundance: -
CDR3nt: TGTGCCAGCAGCTCAAACGAGGAGCAGTACTTC
CDR3aa: CASSSNEEQYF

j_gene: TRBJ2-1
v_gene: TRBV2
d_gene: -
abundance: few
CDR3nt: TGTGCCAGCAGTGTAGGGGAGAGCTCCTACAATGAGCAGTTCTTC
CDR3aa: CASSVGESSYNEQFF

j_gene: TRBJ1-3
v_gene: TRBV11-2
d_gene: -
abundance: -
CDR3nt: TGTGCCAGCAGCTCGACAGTCTCTGGAAACACCATATATTTT
CDR3aa: CASSSTVSGNTIYF

j_gene: TRBJ2-1
v_gene: TRBV27
d_gene: TRBD2
abundance: -
CDR3nt: TGTGCCAGCACCTTGACTAGCGGCGTCAATGAGCAGTTCTTC
CDR3aa: CASTLTSGVNEQFF

j_gene: TRBJ2-7
v_gene: TRBV5-8
d_gene: TRBD1
abundance: -
CDR3nt: TGTGCCAGCAGCTTGGGTGACAGGGTCGGTGAGCAGTACTTC
CDR3aa: CASSLGDRVGEQYF

j_gene: TRBJ2-7
v_gene: TRBV4-1
d_gene: TRBD1
abundance: -
CDR3nt: TGCGCCAGCAGCCAAAGGACATATTCGGGGACAGGTCAACCCTACGAGCAGTACTTC
CDR3aa: CASSQRTYSGTGQPYEQYF

j_gene: TRBJ1-4
v_gene: TRBV27
d_gene: -
abundance: -
CDR3nt: TGTGCCAGCAGTCCCCGGTTGGCTAATGAAAAACTGTTTTTT
CDR3aa: CASSPRLANEKLFF

j_gene: TRBJ2-3
v_gene: TRBV10-3
d_gene: -
abundance: -
CDR3nt: TGTGCCATCAGTCCGAGGGGAGACAACACAGATACGCAGTATTTT
CDR3aa: CAISPRGDNTDTQYF

j_gene: TRBJ2-7
v_gene: TRBV11-2
d_gene: -
abundance: -
CDR3nt: TGTGCCAGCAGCTTACTAGCACTGGGCTACGAGCAGTACTTC
CDR3aa: CASSLLALGYEQYF

j_gene: TRBJ2-7
v_gene: TRBV27
d_gene: TRBD1
abundance: -
CDR3nt: TGTGCCAGCAGTTTAGCGGGACAGGGTCCCCACGAGCAGTACTTC
CDR3aa: CASSLAGQGPHEQYF

j_gene: TRBJ1-6
v_gene: TRBV15
d_gene: -
abundance: once
CDR3nt: TGTGCCACCAGCAGAGCTTGGTCGGATTCACCCCTCCACTTT
CDR3aa: CATSRAWSDSPLHF

j_gene: TRBJ2-2
v_gene: TRBV7-9
d_gene: TRBD1
abundance: -
CDR3nt: TGTGCCAGCAGCTCCCCCACCGGGACAGGGGAAACCGGGGAGCTGTTTTTT
CDR3aa: CASSSPTGTGETGELFF

j_gene: TRBJ2-3
v_gene: TRBV19
d_gene: TRBD2
abundance: -
CDR3nt: TGTGCCACCAGCGGGAGGGAAGATACGCAGTATTTT
CDR3aa: CATSGREDTQYF

j_gene: TRBJ2-5
v_gene: TRBV7-9
d_gene: TRBD2
abundance: -
CDR3nt: TGTGCCAGCAGCTTATGGGGGGGATTCGAAGAGACCCAGTACTTC
CDR3aa: CASSLWGGFEETQYF

j_gene: TRBJ2-7
v_gene: TRBV15
d_gene: -
abundance: -
CDR3nt: TGTGCCACCAGCAGTGAACGAGGGGACTCCTACGAGCAGTACTTC
CDR3aa: CATSSERGDSYEQYF

j_gene: TRBJ2-5
v_gene: TRBV3-1/TRBV3-2
d_gene: -
abundance: -
CDR3nt: TGTGCCAGCAGCCAAGATCTGGCCACAGTGGAGACCCAGTACTTC
CDR3aa: CASSQDLATVETQYF